Below are 9 T cell receptor beta chains sequenced from a single sample in a study of blood T cells in healthy people across ages. Sample-barcoded 5' priming and a J-beta primer mix drove a second PCR of about 6 to 12 cycles. One entry per CDR3 protein, called by TCRdb with MiXCR from the 5' RACE reads. The data contain more than 750,000 distinct CDR3 sequences, under 35% of them singletons. These data are also associated with another study on T cells of mothers and their children.

The sample was blood. These receptors were obtained from a middle-aged woman in good health.

The chain couples TRBV5-1 to TRBJ1-1; D may be TRBD1 (5 bases). V lost 4 bases and J lost 7, with 11 bases in between. The germline CDR1 and CDR2 sequences are SGHRS and YFSETQ. CDR3 size: 12 residues. The CDR3: CASSRGAFEAFF. In DNA form, the CDR3 reads TGCGCCAGCAGCAGGGGAGCGTTTGAAGCTTTCTTT.

V gene TRBV7-9 combines with J gene TRBJ2-7; unclear D gene. The germline V and J ends were trimmed by 3 bases and 2 bases, with 8 bases remaining between them. The CDR3 runs to 13 residues. The V gene's germline CDR1 is SEHNR and CDR2 FQNEAQ (reference sequence). CDR3: CASSFGVTYEQYF. Here the CDR3 DNA reads TGTGCCAGCAGCTTTGGAGTCACCTACGAGCAGTACTTC.

This sequence joins TRBV7-9 and TRBJ1-2; TRBD1 is a possible D gene (5 bases). This CDR3 is 13 amino acids long. Germline CDR1 SEHNR, CDR2 FQNEAQ (reference sequence). V was clipped by 7 bases and J by 3 bases, with 12 bases between them. This chain's CDR3 is CASTLQGDYGYTF. The CDR3 region has the DNA TGTGCCAGCACCCTCCAGGGAGACTATGGCTACACCTTC.

The chain joins TRBV11-3 to TRBJ2-4; TRBD1 might be the D (5 bases). The DNA end favors TRBJ2-5, so the J call may be wrong. The CDR3 consists of 17 residues. Germline V gene data show CDR1 as SGHNT and CDR2 as YENEEA. CDR3 in DNA: TGTGCCAGCAGCTTAGGTGCCGGGCAGGGCTCCCAAGAGACCCAGTACTTC. Translated, it gives CASSLGAGQGSQETQYF.

In this sample, this clonotype turned up many times. This chain connects TRBV29-1 to TRBJ1-2, with 11 bases that match TRBD1. V trimming: 4 bases; J trimming: 6 bases; junction bases outside the gene matches: 4. The germline V gene encodes CDR1 SQVTM and CDR2 ANQGSEA. The CDR3 extends over 13 amino acids. The DNA of the CDR3 is TGCAGCGTTGGTCCGGGACAGGGGGATGGCTACACCTTC. It specifies CSVGPGQGDGYTF.

This clonotype was recorded a few times. This sequence joins TRBV4-1 and TRBJ2-5; tentative D call: TRBD2 (6 bases). Trimming left V 0 bases short and J 5 bases short, with 13 bases between. CDR1 is MGHRA and CDR2 is YSYEKL in the germline V gene. CDR3 length: 15 amino acids. The CDR3 protein is CASSQDGLRGETQYF. The CDR3 coding sequence is TGCGCCAGCAGCCAAGATGGCCTACGGGGGGAGACCCAGTACTTC.

This clonotype has only a few counts. J is TRBJ2-3 and V is TRBV7-9; D remains unclear. CDR3 length equals 12 residues. CDR1 SEHNR and CDR2 FQNEAQ come from the germline V gene (reference sequence). V was shortened by 5 bases and J by 5 bases, with 8 bases between the two germline ends. The CDR3 spells CASSEQQDTQYF. The CDR3 bases are TGTGCCAGCAGCGAACAACAAGATACGCAGTATTTT.

This clonotype was detected once. This chain joins TRBV2 and TRBJ2-2; 7 bases line up with TRBD1. V was clipped by 6 bases and J by 7 bases; unmatched bases: 5. There are 13 residues in the CDR3. Germline V gives CDR1 SNHLY, CDR2 FYNNEI. DNA of the CDR3: TGTGCCAGCAGGGGACAGCGAAGCGGGGAGCTGTTTTTT. Its protein is CASRGQRSGELFF.

On this clonotype: A read error may explain this, as a much larger clone is one base away. Here the CDR3 reads CSASPGLAGDYAHNEQFF. CDR3 nucleotide sequence: TGCAGTGCTAGCCCGGGACTAGCGGGGGATTACGCCCACAATGAGCAGTTCTTC. The gene calls are TRBV20-1 and TRBJ2-1, with TRBD2 identical over 14 bases. Germline CDR1 DFQATT, CDR2 SNEGSKA (reference sequence). J gave up 5 bases and V 3 bases, and 12 bases lay outside the gene matches. This CDR3 has 18 residues.